The present entry profiles one T cell receptor beta chain with its context. A few counts support this clone. Its antigen is unknown. The sample holds no much larger clone one base away, and base qualities are not on file. Participants in the prospective study were aged about 18 to 95 years, lived in 20 to 25 United States geographic areas, and enrolled through a virtual design. In the prospective study, cohorts were assigned on the basis of participant-reported clinical history obtained from a screening survey and a study questionnaire. Recovered participants in ImmuneRACE Cohort 3 were defined as having two consecutive negative NP/OP PCR tests, clearance from a healthcare professional, or resolution of symptoms. Mobile phlebotomists in the prospective study collected whole blood, serum and a nasopharyngeal or oropharyngeal swab from every participant. Additional blood draws and questionnaires over an approximately 2-month period could optionally be provided by prospective study participants. Blood samples from the prospective study were shipped frozen or at room temperature prior to DNA extraction.

The source of the sample is a study of blood T cell repertoires in COVID-19 (dated by TCRdb to 2019 to 2021). For context, the study as a whole: Samples from collaborators originated in the United States, Italy and Spain and spanned both the acute and convalescent phases of COVID-19. The material from the prospective study consisted of cDNA or gDNA derived from T cells, B-cell-depleted T cells, or PBMCs. Subjects who had been exposed to COVID-19, were actively infected with it, or had recovered from it provided the deeply sampled blood TCRbeta repertoires that made up the dataset. A freely available public database, intended as a resource for researchers studying the immune response to SARS-CoV-2, is where the repertoires were released. Samples came from the ongoing ImmuneRACE study (first 160 participants) plus 1,254 subjects from 6 global collaborators. Sample metadata almost always included a de-identified subject ID, COVID-19 status, age in years and sex. Where HLA class I and class II types were available, the types were taken from metadata supplied by the sample provider, not from assay-based typing.

The immunoSEQ Assay, a bias-controlled multiplex PCR, was used to amplify TCRbeta CDR3 regions from genomic DNA. The paper's data handling went like this. The number of nucleated cells in each sample was estimated by amplification of reference gene primers within the assay. To quantify the absolute abundance of each unique TCRbeta CDR3 rearrangement, sequence reads were collapsed and filtered. For each sample, productive Simpson clonality was calculated by taking the square root of Simpson's diversity index across productive rearrangements. Not all clones reach the TCRdb copy of this immuneACCESS table, which keeps in-frame sequences only. Checked studies attribute under half of the gap to unresolved V genes and leave the rest unexplained. V, J and clone size derive from that table, while D and trimming were established from the DNA sequence. Across this sample there are around 310,000 clones, with 80% to 90% seen only once. About 5% of the sample is in the top ten clones.

The investigation overall reported the following: Clinical and demographic metadata were provided uncurated, with the amount varying by source and participant.

Including cysteine and phenylalanine, the CDR3 has 12 amino acids. CDR3 DNA only is kept here, 36 bases in frame from base 1. Trimming costs V 5 bases and J 9 bases, and their ends lie 8 bases apart. Reading the germline V gene (reference sequence) gives CDR1 LGHDT and CDR2 YNNKEL. The material sequenced was PBMCs or T cells enriched from blood (not recorded which). This receptor was obtained from a man aged 25-45 years who had recovered from COVID-19. The V gene is TRBV3-1 (or the pseudogene TRBV3-2) and the J gene is TRBJ1-6, with the D gene uncertain. CDR3 reads: CASSFYFSPLHF. The DNA sequence reads TGTGCCAGCAGCTTTTATTTTTCACCCCTCCACTTT.